One sample yielded the 26 T cell receptor beta chains listed below, sequenced in a study of blood T cell repertoires in COVID-19. Some clones are missing from TCRdb's copy, which holds only in-frame ones; the method was immunoSEQ multiplex PCR. The table lists 97,000 or so clones, 70% to 85% of them singletons. Material for sequencing was peripheral blood. The receptors shown here come from a man between 60 and 75 years old with active or convalescent COVID-19.

This clone appeared once. V is TRBV18 and J is TRBJ1-1, with a tentative D call TRBD1 (5 bases). This CDR3 has 14 residues. V lost 2 bases and J lost 5, with 12 bases in between. Germline assignment: CDR1 KGHSH and CDR2 LQKENI. Here the CDR3 DNA reads TGTGCCAGCTCACCAGGGCAGGGTCAGACTGAAGCTTTCTTT. This codes for CASSPGQGQTEAFF.

The chain recombines TRBV6-1 with TRBJ2-3; the match to TRBD2 covers 10 bases. Looked up from germline, CDR1 is MNHNS and CDR2 is SASEGT. V trimming: 3 bases; J trimming: 7 bases; junction bases outside the gene matches: 10. The CDR3 loop spans 16 amino acids. This CDR3 is CASSDPSGRALNTQYF. The CDR3 DNA is TGTGCCAGCAGTGATCCGAGCGGGAGGGCTTTAAATACGCAGTATTTT.

J is TRBJ1-3 and V is TRBV24-1; perhaps TRBD1 as D (6 bases). This CDR3 region has 13 residues. Germline V gives CDR1 KGHDR, CDR2 SFDVKD. V was pared by 12 bases and J by 1 base, with 12 bases between. CDR3 bases: TGTGCCGCACAGGGAAGATCTGGAAACACCATATATTTT. Translating it yields CAAQGRSGNTIYF.

V and J are TRBV29-1 and TRBJ2-5; weak D call: TRBD1 (5 bases). With 2 bases removed from V and 2 bases from J, the gap between germline ends came to 12 bases. Germline lookup yields CDR1 SQVTM and CDR2 ANQGSEA. The CDR3 has 14 residues. The DNA for the CDR3 is TGCAGCGTTGAAAGGTGGGGCAAGCAAGAGACCCAGTACTTC. Translation: CSVERWGKQETQYF. The variable domain in full, with the rest retrieved from reference TRBV29-1 and TRBJ2-5, is SAVISQKPSRDICQRGTSLTIQCQVDSQVTMMFWYRQQPGQSLTLIATANQGSEATYESGFVIDKFPISRPNLTFSTLTVSNMSPEDSSIYLCSVERWGKQETQYFGPGTRLLVL.

A remark on this clone: Compared with germline, one end of the junction differs, possibly owing to a read error. V is TRBV6-5 and J is TRBJ2-7, with D maybe TRBD2 (7 bases). There are 15 residues in the CDR3. Germline V lookup: CDR1 MNHEY, CDR2 SVGAGI. The CDR3 reads CASSYGRGPSHEQYF. The CDR3 bases are TGTGCCAGCAGTTACGGGCGGGGGCCCTCCCACGAGCAGTACTTC.

This chain connects TRBV5-6 to TRBJ2-2, with 8 bases fitting TRBD2. The germline CDR1 and CDR2 sequences are SGHDT and YYEEEE. This CDR3 region has 16 residues. Unmatched junction bases numbered 7, after V lost 4 bases and J lost 2 bases. This CDR3 is CASSHGLAENTGELFF. The CDR3 bases are TGTGCCAGCAGCCATGGACTAGCAGAAAACACCGGGGAGCTGTTTTTT.

This sequence joins TRBV4-3 and TRBJ1-1; 7 bases map to TRBD1. CDR1 and CDR2 from the germline V gene are LGHNA and YSLEER. The CDR3 has 15 residues. Trimming cost V 3 bases and J 2 bases; bases outside gene matches: 6. CDR3 protein: CASSHAGGQNTEAFF. DNA for the CDR3: TGCGCCAGCAGCCACGCAGGGGGTCAAAACACTGAAGCTTTCTTT.

The chain links TRBV6-6 to TRBJ2-7, with a weak D call TRBD1 (5 bases). Trimming took 5 bases from V and 10 from J, leaving 12 bases between them. This CDR3 region has 11 residues. Germline-derived CDR1 and CDR2 are MNHNY and SVGAGI (reference sequence). The CDR3 region is CASSNTGSQYF. The CDR3 nucleotides are TGTGCCAGCAGTAATACAGGATCACAGTACTTC.

The genes are TRBV28 and TRBJ2-3; TRBD1 matches at 7 bases. From germline, CDR1 is MDHEN and CDR2 SYDVKM. The CDR3 spans 15 residues. V lost 6 bases, J lost 1 base, and 7 bases stayed unmatched. CDR3 nucleotides: TGTGCCAGCAGCCCCGGGACAGTCGGCACAGATACGCAGTATTTT. Amino acid sequence: CASSPGTVGTDTQYF.

This clone was recorded once. V and J are TRBV24-1 and TRBJ2-1; the match to TRBD2 covers 8 bases. The V gene end was trimmed by 4 bases and the J gene end by 5 bases; junction bases not matched to a gene: 3. Germline lookup yields CDR1 KGHDR and CDR2 SFDVKD. This CDR3 has 14 amino acids. CDR3 in amino acids: CATSETSEHNEQFF. The DNA of the CDR3 is TGTGCCACCAGTGAGACTAGCGAACACAATGAGCAGTTCTTC.

The rearrangement joins TRBV2 to TRBJ1-6; D is unresolved. CDR1 is SNHLY and CDR2 is FYNNEI in the germline V gene. With 4 bases removed from V and 0 bases from J, the gap between germline ends came to 10 bases. The CDR3 loop spans 16 amino acids. The CDR3 spells CASSGDTLSYNSPLHF. The CDR3 nucleotides read TGTGCCAGCAGTGGTGACACCCTCTCCTATAATTCACCCCTCCACTTT. Full variable domain (outside the CDR3, taken from reference TRBV2 and TRBJ1-6): EPEVTQTPSHQVTQMGQEVILRCVPISNHLYFYWYRQILGQKVEFLVSFYNNEISEKSEIFDDQFSVERPDGSNFTLKIRSTKLEDSAMYFCASSGDTLSYNSPLHFGNGTRLTVT.

The gene calls are TRBV7-9 and TRBJ2-7, with 9 positions matching TRBD2. CDR1 is SEHNR, CDR2 FQNEAQ, per germline (reference sequence). Trimming removed 5 bases from V and 2 bases from J; junction bases left unmatched: 7. The CDR3 covers 15 residues. CDR3 region: CASSPAPSGTYEQYF. Written as DNA, the CDR3 is TGTGCCAGCAGCCCCGCGCCTAGCGGGACCTACGAGCAGTACTTC.

The chain employs TRBV19 and TRBJ1-5; perhaps TRBD1 as D (6 bases). Germline lookup yields CDR1 LNHDA and CDR2 SQIVND (reference sequence). This CDR3 contains 12 residues. V was clipped by 5 bases and J by 11 bases, with 13 bases between them. The CDR3 spells CASSSQGGAQHF. In nucleotides, the CDR3 is TGTGCCAGTAGTTCACAGGGAGGGGCCCAGCATTTT.

This clone was seen a few times. This chain uses TRBV6-6 with TRBJ1-1; perhaps TRBD1 as D (6 bases). Germline V gives CDR1 MNHNY, CDR2 SVGAGI (reference sequence). The CDR3 covers 14 residues. Trimming took off 6 bases at V and 0 bases at J, with 11 bases between the two ends. This chain's CDR3 is CASRTGTLNTEAFF. The CDR3 DNA reads TGTGCCAGCAGGACGGGGACACTGAACACTGAAGCTTTCTTT.

The chain uses TRBV11-2 and TRBJ2-7, with D perhaps matching TRBD1 (5 bases). CDR3 length: 12 amino acids. Germline V CDR1 and CDR2: SGHAT, FQNNGV. Trimming took 0 bases from V and 5 from J, leaving 5 bases between them. CDR3 nucleotide sequence: TGTGCCAGCAGCTTAGACAGGGACGAGCAGTACTTC. This encodes CASSLDRDEQYF.

This clone appeared a single time. The genes are TRBV3-1 (or the pseudogene TRBV3-2) and TRBJ2-3; 15 bases line up with TRBD2. The CDR3 covers 24 residues. From germline, CDR1 is LGHDT and CDR2 YNNKEL (reference sequence). V shed 3 bases and J 7 bases; nucleotides not matched to a gene: 29. The CDR3 DNA sequence: TGTGCCAGCAGCCACGATATACTCACCCGGACAGCAGAAGGACTAGCGGGAGGGCCCAATACGCAGTATTTT. Amino acid sequence: CASSHDILTRTAEGLAGGPNTQYF.

This clone occurred once. The chain has TRBV29-1 and TRBJ1-1, with 7 bases matching TRBD1. J gave up 0 bases and V 3 bases, and 1 base lay outside the gene matches. Per germline, CDR1 SQVTM and CDR2 ANQGSEA. This CDR3 has 13 amino acids. CDR3 in amino acids: CSVDDRVNTEAFF. In DNA, the CDR3 is TGCAGCGTTGATGACAGGGTGAACACTGAAGCTTTCTTT.

This clone came up a few times. The chain employs TRBV21-1 and TRBJ1-4. TRBV21-1 is a pseudogene locus. This CDR3 region has 14 residues. The CDR3: CASSEGGVGEKLFF. The CDR3 nucleotides are TGTGCCAGCAGCGAAGGGGGAGTTGGTGAAAAACTGTTTTTT.

The chain carries TRBV6-1 and TRBJ1-6; 7 bases map to TRBD1. The germline gives CDR1 MNHNS, CDR2 SASEGT. The CDR3 is 16 amino acids. V trimming: 4 bases; J trimming: 7 bases; junction bases outside the gene matches: 10. DNA of the CDR3: TGTGCCAGCAGTGCACCTTGGGGGGACAGCAATTCACCCCTCCACTTT. Translating gives CASSAPWGDSNSPLHF.

This clone was found a few times. The V call is TRBV4-1, the J call TRBJ2-5; tentative D call: TRBD2 (6 bases). V dropped 3 bases and J dropped 5 bases, with 22 bases sitting between them. The CDR3 sequence is 17 residues long. The germline CDR1 and CDR2 sequences are MGHRA and YSYEKL. CDR3 region: CASSHQNLGLTRETQYF. In DNA form, the CDR3 reads TGCGCCAGCAGCCATCAAAATCTGGGACTCACCAGGGAGACCCAGTACTTC.

This chain joins TRBV3-1 (or the pseudogene TRBV3-2) and TRBJ1-2; D unresolved. Germline assignment: CDR1 LGHDT and CDR2 YNNKEL (reference sequence). This CDR3 spans 11 amino acids. V was pared by 6 bases and J by 8 bases, with 10 bases between. CDR3 loop: CASRWGEGYTF. DNA of the CDR3: TGTGCCAGCAGGTGGGGAGAAGGCTACACCTTC.

The J gene is TRBJ2-7, the V gene TRBV7-8, with a possible D match to TRBD1 (5 bases). V gave up 4 bases and J gave up 0 bases, with 7 bases separating them. The CDR3 is 13 residues long. Germline V gene data show CDR1 as SGHVS and CDR2 as FQNEAQ. Written as DNA, the CDR3 is TGTGCCAGCAGCTCCAGGGCCTCCTACGAGCAGTACTTC. Its translation is CASSSRASYEQYF.

This clone was seen only a few times. The V gene is TRBV9, the J gene TRBJ2-7, with 7 bases that match TRBD2. This CDR3 is 14 amino acids long. Germline CDR1 SGDLS, CDR2 YYNGEE. With 4 bases clipped from V and 6 bases from J, the junction kept 10 bases outside the gene matches. CDR3 DNA sequence: TGTGCCAGCAGCTTCCGACCCGGGGGGTCCGAGCAGTACTTC. Encoded protein: CASSFRPGGSEQYF.

The V and J genes are TRBV6-5 and TRBJ2-7; 7 bases align to TRBD1. The germline V gene encodes CDR1 MNHEY and CDR2 SVGAGI. There are 14 residues in the CDR3. V trimming: 4 bases; J trimming: 2 bases; junction bases outside the gene matches: 5. CDR3 sequence reads: CASSSSRGPYEQYF. For the CDR3, the DNA is TGTGCCAGCAGTTCCTCAAGGGGGCCCTACGAGCAGTACTTC.

The chain employs TRBV6-1 and TRBJ1-5; D gene uncertain. Between the trimmed V and J ends, which lost 3 bases and 4 bases, there was a span of 10 bases. Germline values: CDR1 MNHNS, CDR2 SASEGT. The CDR3 extends over 14 amino acids. CDR3 nucleotide sequence: TGTGCCAGCAGTGACCACCTGAGGAATCAGCCCCAGCATTTT. Its translation: CASSDHLRNQPQHF.

The sample holds many counts of this clone. This chain links TRBV10-1 with TRBJ2-3; 7 bases are a match to TRBD1. The V segment lost 2 bases and the J segment 6 bases; nucleotides outside the gene matches: 14. The CDR3 has 17 residues. The germline V gene has CDR1 WNHNN and CDR2 SYGVQD (reference sequence). The CDR3 here is CASSETGDLGKDDTQYF. DNA of the CDR3: TGCGCCAGCAGTGAGACAGGGGATTTAGGCAAAGACGATACGCAGTATTTT.